The 31 T cell receptor beta chains below come from one sample, sequenced in a study of cytomegalovirus exposure and HLA in healthy donors. The primer mix had 60 Vbeta and 13 Jbeta primers. The assay was immunoSEQ multiplex PCR, and TCRdb's table has in-frame clones only and misses some. The table lists roughly 130,000 clones, around 80% of them singletons. Sequencing was carried out using PBMCs. These receptors were obtained from a man aged 40-50 years in good health and CMV-seronegative.

The chain employs TRBV9 and TRBJ1-2; 10 nucleotides align to TRBD1. The CDR3 has 15 amino acids. The trim removed 3 bases at V and 7 bases at J, leaving 9 bases unmatched. CDR1 and CDR2 (germline): SGDLS, YYNGEE. CDR3 sequence: CASSADRGLISGYTF. The DNA of the CDR3 is TGTGCCAGCAGCGCCGACAGGGGGCTGATTTCTGGCTACACCTTC. The entire variable domain, with the rest obtained from reference TRBV9 and TRBJ1-2, is as follows: DSGVTQTPKHLITATGQRVTLRCSPRSGDLSVYWYQQSLDQGLQFLIQYYNGEERAKGNILERFSAQQFPDLHSELNLSSLELGDSALYFCASSADRGLISGYTFGSGTRLTVV.

This clone was recorded only once. V gene TRBV29-1 combines with J gene TRBJ2-7, with 10 bases lining up with TRBD2. Germline CDR1 and CDR2: SQVTM and ANQGSEA. After removal of 2 bases from V and 7 bases from J, the junction contained 11 bases not matched to a gene. This CDR3 has 15 amino acids. The CDR3: CSVELVAPSGGEQYF. DNA of the CDR3: TGCAGCGTTGAACTGGTGGCTCCTAGCGGGGGTGAGCAGTACTTC.

The chain uses TRBV11-2 and TRBJ1-2, with TRBD1 as a possible D gene (6 bases). This CDR3 is built from 16 residues. With 1 base removed from V and 8 bases from J, the gap between germline ends came to 20 bases. CDR1 SGHAT and CDR2 FQNNGV come from the germline V gene. This CDR3 reads CASSLGALGQWAGYTF. CDR3 coding DNA: TGTGCCAGCAGCTTAGGGGCACTCGGACAGTGGGCCGGCTACACCTTC.

The rearrangement links TRBV27 to TRBJ2-1, with D tentatively TRBD1 (5 bases). V was shortened by 5 bases and J by 4 bases, with 15 bases between the two germline ends. The CDR3 runs 15 residues. From germline, CDR1 is MNHEY and CDR2 SMNVEV (reference sequence). CDR3 sequence reads: CASSAAGRGYNEQFF. CDR3 nucleotide sequence: TGTGCCAGCAGTGCTGCAGGAAGGGGATACAATGAGCAGTTCTTC.

Comment on this clone: One end of the junction is discordant with germline, which a read error may explain. This chain connects TRBV7-2 to TRBJ1-6, with D uncertain. The CDR3 covers 13 residues. The germline gives CDR1 SGHTA, CDR2 FQGNSA. The DNA of the CDR3 is TGTGCCAGCAGCTCCTCCTATTATTCACCCCTCCACTTT. Translated, it gives CASSSSYYSPLHF.

The chain combines TRBV5-1 with TRBJ2-3; TRBD1 might be the D (6 bases). The V gene lost 0 bases and the J gene lost 1 base, with 9 bases spanning the gap. The CDR3 runs 15 residues. Germline-derived CDR1 and CDR2 are SGHRS and YFSETQ. The CDR3 region is CASSLGGQGTDTQYF. The CDR3 DNA reads as TGCGCCAGCAGCTTGGGGGGGCAGGGCACAGATACGCAGTATTTT.

The V and J genes are TRBV29-1 and TRBJ2-1; 11 bases map to TRBD2. J was trimmed by 6 bases and V by 4 bases; bases with no gene match: 8. Germline V CDR1 and CDR2: SQVTM, ANQGSEA. The CDR3 is 15 residues long. Written as DNA, the CDR3 is TGCAGCGTTGGGGCCGGGACTAGCGGCACCAATGAGCAGTTCTTC. It codes for CSVGAGTSGTNEQFF.

V is TRBV7-6 and J is TRBJ1-2; D is unclear. Trimming removed 1 base at V and 8 bases at J, with 14 bases between. CDR1 is SGHVS and CDR2 is FNYEAQ in the germline V gene. The CDR3 is made up of 14 amino acids. The CDR3 reads CASSLVGGNGGYTF. The CDR3 DNA is TGTGCCAGCAGCTTAGTTGGAGGAAACGGGGGCTACACCTTC. Using reference TRBV7-6 and TRBJ1-2 for the parts outside the CDR3, the full variable domain is GAGVSQSPRYKVTKRGQDVALRCDPISGHVSLYWYRQALGQGPEFLTYFNYEAQQDKSGLPNDRFSAERPEGSISTLTIQRTEQRDSAMYRCASSLVGGNGGYTFGSGTRLTVV.

This chain connects TRBV7-6 to TRBJ2-5, with D possibly matching TRBD2 (5 bases). Deletions cut 4 bases from V and 0 bases from J, with 9 bases between. Germline CDR1 reads SGHVS; CDR2 reads FNYEAQ. This CDR3 has 14 residues. The CDR3, as DNA: TGTGCCAGCAGCTCCTTAGCGAACCAAGAGACCCAGTACTTC. Residues: CASSSLANQETQYF.

This chain links TRBV11-3 with TRBJ2-5; perhaps TRBD1 as D (6 bases). This CDR3 has 13 residues. Germline V gives CDR1 SGHNT, CDR2 YENEEA. V was trimmed by 5 bases and J by 4 bases, leaving 11 bases between them. The CDR3 spells CASSRTALETQYF. The CDR3 DNA is TGTGCCAGCAGCCGGACAGCATTAGAGACCCAGTACTTC.

The chain uses TRBV7-2 and TRBJ2-7; TRBD1 matches 11 bases. Germline V CDR1 and CDR2: SGHTA, FQGNSA. The CDR3 runs 15 residues. Losses at the gene ends were 0 bases for V and 2 bases for J; bases not matched to a gene: 0. The CDR3 region has the DNA TGTGCCAGCAGCTTAGCGGGACAGGGGGCCTACGAGCAGTACTTC. It is translated as CASSLAGQGAYEQYF.

The chain uses TRBV7-7 and TRBJ2-7, with a possible D match to TRBD1 (7 bases). The CDR3 runs to 13 residues. CDR1 is SSHAT and CDR2 is FNYEAQ in the germline V gene (reference sequence). The germline V and J ends were trimmed by 5 bases and 2 bases, with 10 bases remaining between them. This CDR3 reads CASSQGGAYEQYF. The DNA for the CDR3 is TGTGCCAGCAGCCAGGGGGGAGCCTACGAGCAGTACTTC.

The V and J genes are TRBV28 and TRBJ1-4, with TRBD1 matching 10 bases. The CDR3 contains 15 residues. V dropped 3 bases and J dropped 5; count of bases not matched to a gene: 3. CDR1 is MDHEN, CDR2 SYDVKM, per germline. The CDR3 sequence: CASSFDRGRNEKLFF. The DNA for the CDR3 is TGTGCCAGCAGTTTCGACAGGGGGCGGAATGAAAAACTGTTTTTT.

Only one count was recorded for this clone. The chain employs TRBV9 and TRBJ2-7; 8 positions match TRBD1. The trim removed 1 base at V and 2 bases at J, leaving 8 bases unmatched. Germline V gene sequence: CDR1 SGDLS, CDR2 YYNGEE. This CDR3 contains 16 residues. The CDR3 here is CASSVTAWDRTYEQYF. The DNA for the CDR3 is TGTGCCAGCAGCGTAACCGCCTGGGACAGGACCTACGAGCAGTACTTC.

In this sample, this clone turned up a few times. CDR3 in DNA: TGCAGTGAAGCGGAAGTAGATACGCAGTATTTT. This sequence encodes CSEAEVDTQYF. The chain joins TRBV20-1 to TRBJ2-3; tentatively, D is TRBD2 (5 bases). Trimming left V 7 bases short and J 5 bases short, with 10 bases between. The CDR3 length is 11 residues. The germline gives CDR1 DFQATT, CDR2 SNEGSKA (reference sequence).

The chain links TRBV27 to TRBJ2-3; possibly TRBD2 for D (5 bases). The CDR3 covers 18 residues. V was pared by 3 bases and J by 1 base, with 20 bases between. Germline V gene data show CDR1 as MNHEY and CDR2 as SMNVEV (reference sequence). The CDR3 region is CASSLTIPGTLRTDTQYF. The CDR3 bases are TGTGCCAGCAGTTTGACGATCCCGGGAACCCTCCGCACAGATACGCAGTATTTT.

This chain links TRBV14 with TRBJ2-3; 7 positions match TRBD1. CDR3 length: 13 residues. CDR1 and CDR2 from the germline V gene are SGHDN and FVKESK. V lost 4 bases to trimming and J lost 8 bases; unmatched junction nucleotides: 6. The CDR3 is CASSPRGLSTQYF. The CDR3 DNA reads as TGTGCCAGCAGCCCCAGGGGGTTAAGTACGCAGTATTTT.

The rearrangement links TRBV15 to TRBJ2-2, with a tentative D call TRBD2 (5 bases). Germline V lookup: CDR1 LNHNV, CDR2 YYDKDF (reference sequence). The CDR3 length is 17 residues. V was clipped by 0 bases and J by 0 bases, with 11 bases between them. The CDR3 reads CATSRDKTKTNTGELFF. The CDR3 DNA is TGTGCCACCAGCAGAGATAAGACTAAGACGAACACCGGGGAGCTGTTTTTT. Drawing the rest from reference TRBV15 and TRBJ2-2, the complete variable domain is DAMVIQNPRYQVTQFGKPVTLSCSQTLNHNVMYWYQQKSSQAPKLLFHYYDKDFNNEADTPDNFQSRRPNTSFCFLDIRSPGLGDTAMYLCATSRDKTKTNTGELFFGEGSRLTVL.

This sequence joins TRBV6-4 and TRBJ1-1; tentatively, D is TRBD1 (5 bases). CDR3 length: 13 residues. Germline V gives CDR1 MRHNA, CDR2 SNTAGT. Trimming pared 6 bases from V and 8 bases from J, leaving 16 bases between. CDR3 DNA sequence: TGTGCCAGCAGCCTGGTGGGGGAGGGGGAAGCTTTCTTT. It encodes CASSLVGEGEAFF.

A single count supports this clone. The chain employs TRBV7-9 and TRBJ2-7; 10 bases map to TRBD2. Looked up from germline, CDR1 is SEHNR and CDR2 is FQNEAQ (reference sequence). V lost 5 bases to trimming and J lost 2 bases; unmatched junction nucleotides: 9. There are 16 residues in the CDR3. The CDR3 region has the DNA TGTGCCAGCAGCGCACTTCGGACTAGCGGAGCCTACGAGCAGTACTTC. Translating it yields CASSALRTSGAYEQYF.

V and J are TRBV18 and TRBJ2-1, with D perhaps TRBD1 (5 bases). In germline, CDR1 is KGHSH, CDR2 LQKENI. V lost 4 bases and J lost 10, with 14 bases in between. The CDR3 length is 13 residues. The CDR3 sequence: CASSQDRLGEQFF. The CDR3 DNA reads as TGTGCCAGCTCACAAGACAGACTCGGGGAGCAGTTCTTC. Drawing the rest from reference TRBV18 and TRBJ2-1, the complete variable domain is NAGVMQNPRHLVRRRGQEARLRCSPMKGHSHVYWYRQLPEEGLKFMVYLQKENIIDESGMPKERFSAEFPKEGPSILRIQQVVRGDSAAYFCASSQDRLGEQFFGPGTRLTVL.

The chain has TRBV7-6 and TRBJ2-3, with D possibly being TRBD2 (5 bases). The CDR3 is 13 amino acids. Germline CDR1 SGHVS, CDR2 FNYEAQ. Trimming left V 5 bases short and J 2 bases short, with 8 bases between. This CDR3 is CASSTDYTDTQYF. The DNA of the CDR3 is TGTGCCAGCAGCACAGACTACACAGATACGCAGTATTTT.

The rearrangement joins TRBV9 to TRBJ2-3; the match to TRBD2 covers 12 bases. CDR1 and CDR2 (germline): SGDLS, YYNGEE. The V segment lost 4 bases and the J segment 2 bases; nucleotides outside the gene matches: 8. The CDR3 loop spans 17 amino acids. The DNA of the CDR3 is TGTGCCAGCAGCTCGGGGACTAGCGGGCGATTCACAGATACGCAGTATTTT. This translates into CASSSGTSGRFTDTQYF. Drawing the rest from reference TRBV9 and TRBJ2-3, the complete variable domain is DSGVTQTPKHLITATGQRVTLRCSPRSGDLSVYWYQQSLDQGLQFLIQYYNGEERAKGNILERFSAQQFPDLHSELNLSSLELGDSALYFCASSSGTSGRFTDTQYFGPGTRLTVL.

J is TRBJ1-6 and V is TRBV21-1; TRBD1, the table's D call, was not compared with the DNA. TRBV21-1 is a pseudogene. The CDR3 contains 17 residues. This CDR3 is CASSSWDRGNYNSPLHF. The CDR3 DNA follows: TGTGCCAGCAGCAGTTGGGACAGGGGTAACTATAATTCACCCCTCCACTTT.

The chain carries TRBV9 and TRBJ1-6; TRBD1 is a possible D gene (6 bases). The germline V gene encodes CDR1 SGDLS and CDR2 YYNGEE. The V end lost 2 bases, the J end lost 9 bases, and 15 bases lay between the germline ends. CDR3 length: 15 amino acids. The CDR3: CASSVAGEGSSPLHF. CDR3 bases: TGTGCCAGCAGCGTGGCAGGGGAAGGGAGTTCACCCCTCCACTTT.

The chain joins TRBV6-6 to TRBJ2-5; 10 bases are shared with TRBD1. The closer fit of TRBJ2-7 to the DNA end suggests the J call may be wrong. CDR1 is MNHNY and CDR2 is SVGAGI in the germline V gene (reference sequence). This CDR3 is 14 amino acids long. The CDR3 region is CASSGTGAAYEQYF. The CDR3, as DNA: TGTGCCAGCAGTGGGACAGGGGCCGCCTACGAGCAGTACTTC.

This chain joins TRBV28 and TRBJ2-7; D is unclear. The germline CDR1 and CDR2 sequences are MDHEN and SYDVKM. V was cut by 4 bases and J by 5 bases, with 18 bases left in between. The CDR3 contains 15 residues. CDR3 amino acids: CASSSGRLYPHEQYF. The DNA of the CDR3 is TGTGCCAGCAGTTCTGGCCGCCTGTACCCCCACGAGCAGTACTTC.

The gene calls are TRBV5-6 and TRBJ2-1; 10 bases fit TRBD1. The trim removed 3 bases at V and 8 bases at J, leaving 14 bases unmatched. Germline-derived CDR1 and CDR2 are SGHDT and YYEEEE. The CDR3 has 17 residues. CDR3: CASSSISRDRGIHEQFF. DNA for the CDR3: TGTGCCAGCAGCTCGATAAGCCGGGACAGGGGAATCCATGAGCAGTTCTTC.

The rearrangement uses TRBV18 and TRBJ2-7; 7 bases fit TRBD1. The CDR3 has 13 residues. V trimming: 6 bases; J trimming: 5 bases; junction bases outside the gene matches: 7. The germline V gene encodes CDR1 KGHSH and CDR2 LQKENI. The CDR3 protein is CASSLGQVDEQYF. CDR3 DNA: TGTGCCAGCTCCCTAGGACAGGTCGACGAGCAGTACTTC.

The V and J genes are TRBV29-1 and TRBJ2-7; a possible D gene is TRBD2 (5 bases). Trimming cost V 3 bases and J 0 bases, with 9 bases left between them. The CDR3 contains 13 residues. Per the germline V gene, CDR1 is SQVTM and CDR2 is ANQGSEA. The CDR3 spells CSVEGSSSYEQYF. DNA for the CDR3: TGCAGCGTTGAGGGGAGCAGCTCCTACGAGCAGTACTTC.

This clone was picked up one time. The CDR3 here is CASSLAGEQYF. DNA for the CDR3: TGTGCCAGCAGCTTGGCCGGTGAGCAGTACTTC. The J gene is TRBJ2-7, the V gene TRBV5-8; D is unclear. CDR3 length: 11 amino acids. CDR1 is SGHTS, CDR2 YDEGEE, per germline. V was pared by 0 bases and J by 7 bases, with 5 bases between.